This paragraph reports one T cell receptor (beta chain). This clonotype has ten or more counts. Its antigen remains undetermined. The input lacks base qualities; no much larger clone sits a single base away. The method behind the library was 5' RACE. Sequencing used a NextSeq 500. The TCR library protocol attached unique molecular identifiers to individual cDNA molecules to correct for sequencing error and PCR bias. Both TCR alpha and beta chains were sequenced, and tight co-correlation was observed between alpha and beta sequence abundances in each sample. The paper's data handling went like this. Decombinator V4 was used to perform V gene, J gene and CDR3 annotation of TCR sequences. Expanded TCRs were defined as changing significantly between any two time points under a Poisson model with p below 0.0001. TCR abundances were normalised to the total number of TCRs sequenced per sample and expressed as counts per million. TRAV1-2 paired with TRAJ12, TRAJ20 or TRAJ33 defined MAIT TCRs, while TRAV10 paired with TRAJ18 defined iNKT TCRs. A search of VDJdb, accessed on 1 November 2021, was run for TCRs annotated to CMV, EBV and SARS-CoV-2, with TCRs annotated for multiple antigens excluded. The public sequencing data were trimmed at Q25 with fastp and processed into clonotypes with MiXCR by TCRdb, which kept only in-frame beta chains. Rows with one shared CDR3 protein collapse into an entry with the most common genes and DNA. These V and J calls originate from TCRdb's pipeline instead of the authors' own analysis. The sample yields some 60,000 distinct CDR3 sequences; roughly 9.7% were counted once. Around 8.6% of the sample is in the top ten clones.

This record belongs to a study of early T cells in non-severe SARS-CoV-2 infection (dated by TCRdb to the early 2020s). Regarding the complete study: TCR sequencing used bulk RNA from unsorted whole blood, so alpha and beta chains could not be paired.

A case-control design nested within a healthcare worker cohort in London, UK, was used, with weekly nasopharyngeal swab PCR tests and blood sampling performed. Healthcare workers were recruited between 23 and 31 March 2020, during the week of the UK lockdown, and were followed weekly for up to about 15 weeks. Broader findings and caveats from the paper: VDJdb matching was skewed toward anti-spike CD8 responses and likely underestimated virus-specific expansions by missing private and CD4 specificities.

Reading the germline V gene gives CDR1 SGHTA and CDR2 FQGTGA. Trimming at the junction amounts to 5 bases on V and 8 bases on J, and the germline ends lie 18 bases apart. Measured from the cysteine to the phenylalanine, the CDR3 is 14 residues long. Here the CDR3 DNA is all that survives: 42 bases in frame from base 1. Sequencing used whole blood. The chain links TRBV7-3 with TRBJ1-1, with the D gene uncertain. The clonotype was recovered from an adult who was a healthcare worker with PCR-confirmed SARS-CoV-2 infection or an uninfected control (not recorded which). This receptor carries the CDR3 CASSRAPGFGEAFF. DNA sequence: TGTGCCAGCAGCCGAGCTCCGGGATTTGGCGAAGCTTTCTTT. The CDR3, completed at both ends by the reference TRBV7-3 and TRBJ1-1 genes, gives the full variable domain GAGVSQTPSNKVTEKGKYVELRCDPISGHTALYWYRQSLGQGPEFLIYFQGTGAADDSGLPNDRFFAVRPEGSVSTLKIQRTERGDSAVYLCASSRAPGFGEAFFGQGTRLTVV.